This is a list of T cell receptor beta chains from one sample in a study of a mutant IDH1 vaccine in newly diagnosed glioma. Their cognate antigens are unknown. Assay: immunoSEQ multiplex PCR; the TCRdb copy retains only in-frame clones and omits some. The sample has 20,000 to 30,000 clones; 65% to 80% are singletons. Sequenced here: PBMCs, sampled from a glioma patient whose treatment included an IDH1 peptide vaccine. The receptors stem from a man in his forties with glioma. Some clones in this sample may be carry-over from other donors' samples. CDR3s include the opening cysteine and the closing phenylalanine or tryptophan. D genes are given only for firm matches. Size is omitted from some rows. Given values are once, few, many or a class for expanded clones.

>TRBD1|once|TRBV5-1|TRBJ1-1
CASAGTDQMNTEAFF
TGCGCCAGTGCCGGGACAGACCAAATGAACACTGAAGCTTTCTTT
>.|.|TRBV5-6|TRBJ1-1
CASSLDLTEAFF
TGTGCCAGCAGCTTGGATTTAACTGAAGCTTTCTTT
>.|.|TRBV30|TRBJ2-1
CAWSVLGEEQFF
TGTGCCTGGAGTGTACTGGGGGAAGAGCAGTTCTTC
>.|.|TRBV7-6|TRBJ1-1
CASSLAETPATEAFF
TGTGCCAGCAGCTTAGCGGAGACTCCTGCCACTGAAGCTTTCTTT
>.|.|TRBV27|TRBJ2-2
CASAVPGSVVGELFF
TGTGCCAGCGCAGTCCCGGGCTCTGTTGTCGGGGAGCTGTTTTTT
>.|.|TRBV15|TRBJ2-2
CATSRDPTPDEELFF
TGTGCCACCAGCAGAGACCCAACCCCCGACGAGGAGCTGTTTTTT
>.|.|TRBV7-9|TRBJ1-4
CASSRLRAATNEKLFF
TGTGCCAGCAGCCGACTGCGGGCCGCAACTAATGAAAAACTGTTTTTT
>.|.|TRBV18|TRBJ1-4
CASSPREEPSEKLFF
TGTGCCAGCTCACCCAGGGAGGAGCCCAGTGAAAAACTGTTTTTT
>.|.|TRBV7-6|TRBJ2-7
CASSQDPDSREQYF
TGTGCCAGCAGCCAAGACCCGGACAGCAGGGAGCAGTACTTC
>.|once|TRBV25-1|TRBJ2-5
CASSPGLLGGVQETQYF
TGTGCCAGCAGTCCCGGGTTGCTCGGGGGCGTCCAAGAGACCCAGTACTTC
>.|.|TRBV11-2|TRBJ1-3
CASSFYLQGRDSGNTIYF
TGTGCCAGCAGCTTTTACCTGCAGGGACGCGACTCTGGAAACACCATATATTTT
>.|.|TRBV5-1|TRBJ2-3
CASSSHTDTQYF
TGCGCCAGCAGCTCGCACACAGATACGCAGTATTTT
>.|.|TRBV5-6|TRBJ1-4
CASSLVGKGNEKLFF
TGTGCCAGCAGCTTGGTCGGGAAGGGGAATGAAAAACTGTTTTTT
>TRBD1|.|TRBV5-1|TRBJ1-2
CASSLEPGQGGGLYGYTF
TGCGCCAGCAGCTTGGAACCGGGACAGGGCGGGGGGCTCTATGGCTACACCTTC
>.|.|TRBV4-3|TRBJ2-1
CASSQVRQNNEQFF
TGCGCCAGCAGCCAAGTGAGACAGAACAATGAGCAGTTCTTC
>TRBD1|.|TRBV10-1|TRBJ2-1
CASSGATGVNEQFF
TGCGCCAGCAGTGGGGCGACAGGGGTCAATGAGCAGTTCTTC
>TRBD1|.|TRBV6-5|TRBJ1-1
CASSYRQGAYVAFF
TGTGCCAGCAGTTACAGACAGGGGGCTTACGTGGCTTTCTTT
>TRBD1|.|TRBV10-3|TRBJ1-5
CAISDPDRSPGPQHF
TGTGCCATCAGTGACCCGGACAGGTCCCCTGGGCCCCAGCATTTT
>TRBD1|.|TRBV29-1|TRBJ1-4
CSVQTGMGEKLFF
TGCAGCGTCCAGACAGGGATGGGTGAAAAACTGTTTTTT
>TRBD2|.|TRBV29-1|TRBJ2-3
CSDTLAGASTDTQYF
TGCAGCGATACCCTAGCGGGGGCTAGCACAGATACGCAGTATTTT
>.|.|TRBV19|TRBJ1-5
CASSTGTSSNQPQHF
TGTGCCAGTAGTACAGGGACGTCTAGCAATCAGCCCCAGCATTTT
>.|.|TRBV19|TRBJ1-5
CASSPPRGSNQPQHF
TGTGCCAGTAGTCCTCCGAGGGGTAGCAATCAGCCCCAGCATTTT
>.|.|TRBV13|TRBJ2-7
CASSLVSSYEQYF
TGTGCCAGCAGCTTAGTCTCGTCCTACGAGCAGTACTTC
>.|.|TRBV19|TRBJ1-5
CASSMRTRNQPQHF
TGTGCCAGTAGTATGAGGACAAGGAATCAGCCCCAGCATTTT
>.|.|TRBV7-2|TRBJ1-1
CASSLRLGTEAFF
TGTGCCAGCAGCCTAAGATTGGGCACTGAAGCTTTCTTT
>.|.|TRBV4-2|TRBJ2-5
CASSQPAPRSPRRETQYF
TGTGCCAGCAGCCAACCTGCACCCCGTTCACCCCGCCGGGAGACCCAGTACTTC
>.|.|TRBV11-2|TRBJ2-5
CASSLNPGSQETQYF
TGTGCCAGCAGCTTAAACCCCGGGAGCCAAGAGACCCAGTACTTC
>.|.|TRBV6-6|TRBJ2-7
CASSYGDGYEQYF
TGTGCCAGCAGTTACGGGGACGGCTACGAGCAGTACTTC
>.|few|TRBV7-9|TRBJ1-1
CASSPRGAEAFF
TGTGCCAGCAGCCCCCGGGGGGCTGAAGCTTTCTTT
>.|.|TRBV7-2|TRBJ2-3
CASSLVRTDTQYF
TGTGCCAGCAGCTTAGTACGCACAGATACGCAGTATTTT
>.|.|TRBV7-8|TRBJ2-7
CASTLRVGGLYEQYF
TGTGCCAGCACCCTGAGGGTGGGCGGCCTATACGAGCAGTACTTC
>TRBD2|.|TRBV7-6|TRBJ2-5
CASSNRLAGGRETQYF
TGTGCCAGCAGCAACCGACTAGCGGGGGGCAGGGAGACCCAGTACTTC
>.|once|TRBV2|TRBJ2-5
CASMGRAGETQYF
TGTGCCAGCATGGGCCGGGCAGGAGAGACCCAGTACTTC
>TRBD2|few|TRBV4-3|TRBJ2-1
CASSQDPPTAGGPYNEQFF
TGCGCCAGCAGCCAAGATCCGCCCACAGCGGGGGGACCGTACAATGAGCAGTTCTTC
>TRBD1|.|TRBV9|TRBJ1-1
CASSVAGDSEAFF
TGTGCCAGCAGCGTAGCTGGGGACAGTGAAGCTTTCTTT
>.|.|TRBV6-6|TRBJ1-1
CASSPSQVNEAFF
TGTGCCAGCAGCCCATCTCAGGTAAATGAAGCTTTCTTT
>.|.|TRBV7-2|TRBJ2-1
CASSLDLNEQFF
TGTGCCAGCAGTTTAGACTTGAATGAGCAGTTCTTC
>.|.|TRBV19|TRBJ1-5
CASSIVGGGSFNQPQHF
TGTGCCAGTAGTATAGTGGGAGGGGGAAGTTTCAATCAGCCCCAGCATTTT
>.|.|TRBV30|TRBJ1-5
CAWSGPDIGSNQPQHF
TGTGCCTGGAGTGGGCCGGATATCGGTAGCAATCAGCCCCAGCATTTT
>TRBD1|once|TRBV18|TRBJ1-5
CASSPPGTGGSNQPQHF
TGTGCCAGCTCACCACCCGGGACAGGGGGTAGCAATCAGCCCCAGCATTTT
>TRBD1|.|TRBV19|TRBJ1-4
CASSIGPGQGEEKLFF
TGTGCCAGTAGTATCGGTCCGGGACAGGGAGAAGAAAAACTGTTTTTT
>TRBD1|few|TRBV7-6|TRBJ1-1
CASSHYGQGATEAFF
TGTGCCAGCAGCCACTACGGACAGGGGGCCACTGAAGCTTTCTTT
>.|.|TRBV15|TRBJ2-3
CATSPRGFTDTQYF
TGTGCCACCAGCCCGCGTGGGTTCACAGATACGCAGTATTTT
>.|.|TRBV29-1|TRBJ1-2
CSVVGTLANYGYTF
TGCAGCGTGGTCGGGACTCTAGCCAACTATGGCTACACCTTC
>.|once|TRBV13|TRBJ1-1
CASSSNRVLDTEAFF
TGTGCCAGCAGCTCGAACAGGGTATTAGACACTGAAGCTTTCTTT
>TRBD1|.|TRBV7-9|TRBJ1-1
CASSSGQGNTEAFF
TGTGCCAGCAGCTCGGGACAGGGGAACACTGAAGCTTTCTTT
>TRBD1|few|TRBV5-6|TRBJ1-5
CASSLLRDRHNQPQHF
TGTGCCAGCAGCTTACTCCGGGACAGGCACAATCAGCCCCAGCATTTT
>.|medium-sized|TRBV18|TRBJ1-1
CASSPGYRNTEAFF
TGTGCCAGCTCACCTGGATACAGGAACACTGAAGCTTTCTTT
>TRBD1|once|TRBV5-1|TRBJ1-1
CASSTGQGGREEAFF
TGCGCCAGCAGCACCGGACAGGGGGGCAGGGAGGAAGCTTTCTTT
>.|.|TRBV7-2|TRBJ1-1
CASTLRGGEAFF
TGTGCCAGCACCCTAAGGGGGGGAGAGGCTTTCTTT